This T cell receptor (beta chain) came from a study of blood T cell repertoires in COVID-19 (dated by TCRdb to about 2020). Notes on the research overall: Samples covering the acute and convalescent phases of COVID-19 were provided by collaborators in the United States, Italy and Spain. The repertoires were released in a freely available public database intended as a resource for research on the immune response to SARS-CoV-2. Nearly every sample came with metadata listing a de-identified subject ID, COVID-19 status, age in years and sex. The material from the prospective study consisted of cDNA or gDNA derived from T cells, B-cell-depleted T cells, or PBMCs. HLA class I and class II types, where available, came from metadata supplied by the sample provider rather than from assay-based typing. The samples were drawn from two sources: the first 160 participants of the ongoing ImmuneRACE study, and fewer than 1,500 subjects contributed by 6 global collaborators. Subjects who had been exposed to COVID-19, were actively infected with it, or had recovered from it provided the deeply sampled blood TCRbeta repertoires that made up the dataset.

TCRbeta CDR3 regions were amplified from genomic DNA using the immunoSEQ Assay, a bias-controlled multiplex PCR. From the authors' description of their analysis: Within the assay, amplification of reference gene primers was used to estimate how many nucleated cells each sample contained. Sequence reads were collapsed and filtered to measure the absolute abundance of every unique TCRbeta CDR3 rearrangement. For each sample, productive Simpson clonality was calculated as the square root of Simpson's diversity index across productive rearrangements. TCRdb holds this immuneACCESS table with in-frame rearrangements only. Some clones are missing; in checked studies, unresolved V genes explain under half, and the rest has no known cause. V and J calls and clone size are as listed in that table; D and trimming were resolved from the DNA. The sample has about 380,000 clones on record, around 87% of them singletons. The ten largest clones capture 1.3% of the sample.

Broad study findings and their caveats: How much clinical and demographic metadata was included differed by source and by participant, and the metadata was provided uncurated.

From V the trimming removes 4 bases and from J it removes 6 bases, while the gene matches leave 5 bases of the junction unaccounted for. From a lookup of the germline V gene, CDR1 and CDR2 are MNHEY and SVGAGI. From cysteine to phenylalanine, the CDR3 is 15 amino acids long. Only the CDR3 DNA stays, 45 bases, in frame from base 1. Participants in the prospective study were enrolled through a virtual design, were aged roughly 18 to 90 years, and lived in 24 United States geographic areas. Cohort assignment in the prospective study relied on participant-reported clinical history from a screening survey and a study questionnaire. For ImmuneRACE Cohort 3, a participant was defined as recovered based on two consecutive negative NP/OP PCR tests, clearance by a healthcare professional, or resolution of symptoms. In the prospective study, whole blood, serum and a nasopharyngeal or oropharyngeal swab were collected from each participant by mobile phlebotomists. Prospective study participants could optionally give additional blood draws and questionnaires over a roughly two-month period. Before DNA extraction, prospective study blood samples were shipped either frozen or at room temperature.

About this clone: It has no known antigen specificity. Base qualities are not provided; no much larger clone lies one nucleotide away.

Sequenced input: PBMCs or T cells enriched from blood (not recorded which). The chain is encoded by TRBV6-5 joined to TRBJ2-1, with TRBD2 matching 11 junction bases. This receptor was taken from a man aged 25-45 years who had recovered from COVID-19. The DNA is TGTGCCAGCAGTTCTATTAGCGGGGGGGCCAATGAGCAGTTCTTC. Its amino acids are CASSSISGGANEQFF.